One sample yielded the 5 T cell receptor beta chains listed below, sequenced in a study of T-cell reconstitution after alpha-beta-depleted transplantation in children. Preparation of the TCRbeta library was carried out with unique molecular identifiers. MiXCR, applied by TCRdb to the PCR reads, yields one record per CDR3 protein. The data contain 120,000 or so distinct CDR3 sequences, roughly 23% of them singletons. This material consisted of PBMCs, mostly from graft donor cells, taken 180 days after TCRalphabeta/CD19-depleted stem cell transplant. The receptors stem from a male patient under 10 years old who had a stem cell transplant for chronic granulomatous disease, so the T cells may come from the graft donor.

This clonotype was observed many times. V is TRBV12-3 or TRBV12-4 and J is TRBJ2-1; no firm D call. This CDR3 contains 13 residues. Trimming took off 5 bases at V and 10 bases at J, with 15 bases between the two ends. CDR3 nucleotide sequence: TGTGCCAGCAGTAGGAACCCGGTGGGCGAGCAGTTCTTC. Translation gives CASSRNPVGEQFF.

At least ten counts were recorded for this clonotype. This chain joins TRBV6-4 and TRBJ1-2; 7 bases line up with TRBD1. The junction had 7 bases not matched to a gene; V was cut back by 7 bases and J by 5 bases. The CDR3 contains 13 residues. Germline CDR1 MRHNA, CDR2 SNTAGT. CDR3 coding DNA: TGTGCCAGCATAACGGGACAGCAATATGGCTACACCTTC. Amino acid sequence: CASITGQQYGYTF.

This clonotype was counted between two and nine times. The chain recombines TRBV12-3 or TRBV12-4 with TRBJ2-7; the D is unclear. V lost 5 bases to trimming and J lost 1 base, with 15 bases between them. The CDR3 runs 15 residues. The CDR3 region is CASSTSPFSSYEQYF. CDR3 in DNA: TGTGCCAGCAGTACCAGCCCTTTCAGTTCCTACGAGCAGTACTTC.

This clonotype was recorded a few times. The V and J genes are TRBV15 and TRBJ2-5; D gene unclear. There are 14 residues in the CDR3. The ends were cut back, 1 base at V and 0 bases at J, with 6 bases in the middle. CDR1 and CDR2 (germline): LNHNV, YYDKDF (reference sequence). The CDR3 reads CATSRGTYQETQYF. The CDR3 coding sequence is TGTGCCACCAGCAGAGGGACGTACCAAGAGACCCAGTACTTC.

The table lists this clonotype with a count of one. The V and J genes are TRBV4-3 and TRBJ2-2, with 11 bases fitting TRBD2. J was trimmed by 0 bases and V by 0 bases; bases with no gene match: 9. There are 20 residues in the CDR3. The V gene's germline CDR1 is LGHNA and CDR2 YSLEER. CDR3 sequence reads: CASSQDRTSGRIPNTGELFF. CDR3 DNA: TGCGCCAGCAGCCAAGACCGGACTAGCGGGCGGATACCGAACACCGGGGAGCTGTTTTTT.